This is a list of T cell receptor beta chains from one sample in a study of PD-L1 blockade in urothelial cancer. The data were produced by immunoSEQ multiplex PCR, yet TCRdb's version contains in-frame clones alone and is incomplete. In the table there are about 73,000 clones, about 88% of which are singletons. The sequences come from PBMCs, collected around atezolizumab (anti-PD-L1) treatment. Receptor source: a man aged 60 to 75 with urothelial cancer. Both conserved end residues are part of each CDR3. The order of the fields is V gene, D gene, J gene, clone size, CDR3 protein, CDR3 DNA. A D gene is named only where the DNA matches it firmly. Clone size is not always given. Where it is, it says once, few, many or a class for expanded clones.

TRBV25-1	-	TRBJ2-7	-	CASSSSRQGGEQYF	TGTGCCAGCAGTTCCTCCCGGCAGGGTGGGGAGCAGTACTTC
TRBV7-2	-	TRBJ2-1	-	CASSLRDSGFSYNEQFF	TGTGCCAGCAGCCTACGAGATTCGGGGTTCTCCTACAATGAGCAGTTCTTC
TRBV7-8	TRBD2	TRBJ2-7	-	CASSLGASGGPYEQYF	TGTGCCAGCAGCTTAGGGGCTAGCGGAGGGCCCTACGAGCAGTACTTC
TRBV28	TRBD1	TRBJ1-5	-	CASSQDRGGNQPQHF	TGTGCCAGCAGCCAAGACAGGGGAGGTAATCAGCCCCAGCATTTT
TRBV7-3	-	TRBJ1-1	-	CASSLMAVNTEAFF	TGTGCCAGCAGCTTAATGGCAGTGAACACTGAAGCTTTCTTT
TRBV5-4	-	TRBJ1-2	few	CASSLLAERSGQNGYTF	TGTGCCAGCAGCTTGTTGGCAGAACGGAGCGGACAGAATGGCTACACCTTC
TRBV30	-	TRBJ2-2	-	CAWSKNMHTGELFF	TGTGCCTGGAGCAAAAACATGCACACCGGGGAGCTGTTTTTT
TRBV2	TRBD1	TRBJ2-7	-	CASSRDRVGEQYF	TGTGCCAGCAGCCGGGACAGGGTTGGCGAGCAGTACTTC
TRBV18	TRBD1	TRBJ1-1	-	CASSPPDRVNTEAFF	TGTGCCAGCTCACCACCGGACAGGGTGAACACTGAAGCTTTCTTT
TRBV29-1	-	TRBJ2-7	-	CSVQRSSYEQYF	TGCAGCGTTCAGCGGTCCTCCTACGAGCAGTACTTC
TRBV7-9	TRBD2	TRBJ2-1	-	CASSPRTSGGNEQFF	TGTGCCAGCAGCCCCCGGACTAGCGGGGGGAATGAGCAGTTCTTC
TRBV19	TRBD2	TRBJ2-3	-	CASSIDFSGRVTDTQYF	TGTGCCAGTAGTATAGACTTTAGCGGGAGGGTGACAGATACGCAGTATTTT
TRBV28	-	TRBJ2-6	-	CASSLAGALGGANVLTF	TGTGCCAGCAGTTTAGCAGGGGCCCTAGGTGGGGCCAACGTCCTGACTTTC
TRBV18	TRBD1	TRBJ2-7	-	CASSPPVTGNEQYF	TGTGCCAGCTCACCACCGGTGACAGGGAACGAGCAGTACTTC
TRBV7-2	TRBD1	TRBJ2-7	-	CASSSTGGSYEQYF	TGTGCCAGCAGCTCTACAGGGGGCTCCTACGAGCAGTACTTC
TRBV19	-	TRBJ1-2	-	CASSIDQGSYGYTF	TGTGCCAGTAGTATAGATCAGGGGTCCTATGGCTACACCTTC
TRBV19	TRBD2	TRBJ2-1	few	CASSMQAGDPEQFF	TGTGCCAGTAGTATGCAAGCGGGAGACCCTGAGCAGTTCTTC
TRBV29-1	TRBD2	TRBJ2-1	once	CSVESGDYNEQFF	TGCAGCGTTGAAAGCGGGGACTACAATGAGCAGTTCTTC
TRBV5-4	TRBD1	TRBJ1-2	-	CASSLAGGQSYTF	TGTGCCAGCAGCTTGGCAGGGGGCCAGAGCTACACCTTC
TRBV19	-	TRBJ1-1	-	CASSARTDGDKAFF	TGTGCCAGTAGTGCTCGGACTGACGGAGATAAAGCTTTCTTT
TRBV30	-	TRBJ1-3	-	CAWNRAGNTIYF	TGTGCCTGGAACAGGGCAGGAAACACCATATATTTT
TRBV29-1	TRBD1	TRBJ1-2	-	CSVEEDRGLKGYTF	TGCAGCGTTGAAGAAGACAGGGGGCTGAAGGGCTACACCTTC
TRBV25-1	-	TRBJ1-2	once	CASSLSGSEGGYTF	TGTGCCAGCAGCCTCTCGGGATCCGAAGGTGGCTACACCTTC
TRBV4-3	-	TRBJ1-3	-	CASSQAVTGTGNTIYF	TGCGCCAGCAGCCAAGCCGTTACAGGGACTGGAAACACCATATATTTT
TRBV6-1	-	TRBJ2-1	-	CASSEYWRGLYNEQFF	TGTGCCAGCAGTGAATATTGGAGAGGGTTGTACAATGAGCAGTTCTTC